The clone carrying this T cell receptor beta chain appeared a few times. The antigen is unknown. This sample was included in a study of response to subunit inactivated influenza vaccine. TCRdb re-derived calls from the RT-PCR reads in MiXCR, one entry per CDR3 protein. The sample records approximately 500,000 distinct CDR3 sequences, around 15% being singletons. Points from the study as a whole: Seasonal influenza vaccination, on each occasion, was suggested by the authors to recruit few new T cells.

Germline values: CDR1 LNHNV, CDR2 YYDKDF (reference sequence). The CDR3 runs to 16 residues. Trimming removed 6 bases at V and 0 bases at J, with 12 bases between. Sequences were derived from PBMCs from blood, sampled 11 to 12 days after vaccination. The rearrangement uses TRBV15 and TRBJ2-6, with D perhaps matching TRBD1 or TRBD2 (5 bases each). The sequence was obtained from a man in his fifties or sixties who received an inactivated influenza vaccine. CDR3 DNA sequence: TGTGCCACCAGTGGGACCACCGGCTCTGGGGCCAACGTCCTGACTTTC. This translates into CATSGTTGSGANVLTF.